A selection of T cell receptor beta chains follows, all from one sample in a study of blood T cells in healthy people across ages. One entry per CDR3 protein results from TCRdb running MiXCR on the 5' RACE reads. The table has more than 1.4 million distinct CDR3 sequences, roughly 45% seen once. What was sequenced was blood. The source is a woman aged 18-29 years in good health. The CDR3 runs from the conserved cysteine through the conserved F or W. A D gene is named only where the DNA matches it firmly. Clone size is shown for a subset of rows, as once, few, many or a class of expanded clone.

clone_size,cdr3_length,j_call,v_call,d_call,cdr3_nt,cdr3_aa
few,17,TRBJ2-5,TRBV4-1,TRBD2,TGCGCCAGCAGCCAAGTTTCGTTCGGGGCGGGAGAAGAGACCCAGTACTTC,CASSQVSFGAGEETQYF
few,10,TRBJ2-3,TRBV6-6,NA,TGTGCCGTCGGGAAAGATACGCAGTATTTT,CAVGKDTQYF
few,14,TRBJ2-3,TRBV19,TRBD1,TGTGCCAGTAATGACAGGGGGTTCACAGATACGCAGTATTTT,CASNDRGFTDTQYF
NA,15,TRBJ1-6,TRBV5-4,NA,TGTGCCAGCAGCCCCCTACCGGGGGAGAATTCACCCCTCCACTTT,CASSPLPGENSPLHF
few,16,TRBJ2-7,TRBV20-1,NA,TGCAGTGCTAGAGATGGCGGGGTTCCTACCTACAATGAGCAGTACTTC,CSARDGGVPTYNEQYF
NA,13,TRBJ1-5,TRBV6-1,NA,TGTGCCAGCAGTGAAATATGGGGACAGCCCCAGCATTTT,CASSEIWGQPQHF
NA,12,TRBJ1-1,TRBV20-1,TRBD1,TGCAGTGCTCGACAGGGTACAATTGAAGCTTTCTTT,CSARQGTIEAFF
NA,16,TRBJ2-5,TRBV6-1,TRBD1,TGTGCCAGCAGTGACCCGCGGACAGGGGGGCAAGAGACCCAGTACTTC,CASSDPRTGGQETQYF
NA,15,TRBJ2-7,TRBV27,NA,TGTGCCAGCGCAAAGTATACAGCAGACTCCTACGAGCAGTACTTC,CASAKYTADSYEQYF
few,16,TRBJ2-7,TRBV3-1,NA,TGTGCCAGCAGCCAAGAGTGGGGTAGCTCCTACAATGAGCAGTACTTC,CASSQEWGSSYNEQYF
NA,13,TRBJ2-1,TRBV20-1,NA,TGCAGTGCTAGGCTGGCCCCGGGGAATGAGCAGTTCTTC,CSARLAPGNEQFF
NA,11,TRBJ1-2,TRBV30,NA,TGTGCCTATGCGGGACGCCCAGGCTACACCTTC,CAYAGRPGYTF
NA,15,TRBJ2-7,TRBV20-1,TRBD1,TGCAGTGCTAGAGACCCCGGGACAGGGATCTGCGAGCAGTACTTC,CSARDPGTGICEQYF
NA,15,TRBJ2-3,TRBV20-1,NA,TGCAGTGCTAGAGATCTGGCCGGGAGCGCAGATACGCAGTATTTT,CSARDLAGSADTQYF
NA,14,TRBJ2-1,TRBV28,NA,TGTGCCAGCAGTAATCCCGCAGGGGGGAATGAGCAGTTCTTC,CASSNPAGGNEQFF
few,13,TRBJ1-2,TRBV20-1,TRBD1,TGCAGTGCTATGGGGGGACAGGTCTATGGCTACACCTTC,CSAMGGQVYGYTF
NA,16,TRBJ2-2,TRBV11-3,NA,TGTGCCAGCAGCTGGTCCGGGACCGGGAACACCGGGGAGCTGTTTTTT,CASSWSGTGNTGELFF
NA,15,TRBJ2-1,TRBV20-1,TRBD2,TGCAGTGCTAGCCCCGCGGCGGGAGTTGGTAATGAGCAGTTCTTC,CSASPAAGVGNEQFF
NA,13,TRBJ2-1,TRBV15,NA,TGTGCCACCAGCAGCCCGTCCTACAATGAGCAGTTCTTC,CATSSPSYNEQFF
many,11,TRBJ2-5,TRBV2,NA,TGTGCCAGCAGCGACCGGGAGACCCAGTACTTC,CASSDRETQYF
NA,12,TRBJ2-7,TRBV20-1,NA,TGCAGGGCTAGGGCCAGCGGCTACGAGCAGTACTTC,CRARASGYEQYF
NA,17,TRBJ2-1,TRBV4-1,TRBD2,TGCGCCAGCAGCCAATCCGGGACTAGTAGTTGGGACAATGAGCAGTTCTTC,CASSQSGTSSWDNEQFF
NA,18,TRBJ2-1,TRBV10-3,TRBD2,TGTGCCATCAGTGGTACTAGCGGGGGCCTTAGCTCCTACAAGGAGCAGTTCTTC,CAISGTSGGLSSYKEQFF
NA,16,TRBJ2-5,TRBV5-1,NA,TGCGCCAGCAGCTTGGTGCCGGGACGCCGAGAAGAGACCCAGTACTTC,CASSLVPGRREETQYF
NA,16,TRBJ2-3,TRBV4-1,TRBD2,TGCGCCAGCAGACTAGCGGATACTTTTAGCACAGATACGCAGTATTTT,CASRLADTFSTDTQYF
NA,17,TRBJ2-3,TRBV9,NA,TGTGCCAGCAGCGTAGGGACGGGGCAAGGCAGCACAGATACGCAGTATTTT,CASSVGTGQGSTDTQYF
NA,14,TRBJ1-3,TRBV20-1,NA,TGCAGTGCTAAGCTGGAGGGAGCTGGAAACACCATATATTTT,CSAKLEGAGNTIYF
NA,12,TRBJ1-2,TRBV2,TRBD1,TGTGCCAGCAACAGGGACAGTGGAGGCTACACCTTC,CASNRDSGGYTF
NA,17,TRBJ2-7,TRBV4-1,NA,TGCGCCAGCAGCCAAGCGGGCTGGGAATTAATCGTCCACGAGCAGTACTTC,CASSQAGWELIVHEQYF
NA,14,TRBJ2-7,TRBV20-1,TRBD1,TGCAGTGCTAGCGGACAGGGGAGGCTCTACGAGCAGTACTTC,CSASGQGRLYEQYF
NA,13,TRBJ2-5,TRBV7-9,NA,TGTGCCAGCAGCTTCGGACGTCCGGAGACCCAGTACTTC,CASSFGRPETQYF
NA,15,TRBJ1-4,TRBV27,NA,TGTGCCAGCAGTTTATATTTAGCAACTAATGAAAAACTGTTTTTT,CASSLYLATNEKLFF
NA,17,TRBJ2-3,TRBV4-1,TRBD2,TGCGCCAGCAGCCAAGATCGGGGGGTGATGAGCACAGATACGCAGTATTTT,CASSQDRGVMSTDTQYF
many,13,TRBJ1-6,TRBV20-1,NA,TGCAGTGCTAGAGTTCAGGAAAATTCACCCCTCCACTTT,CSARVQENSPLHF
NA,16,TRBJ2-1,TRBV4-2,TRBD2,TGTGCCAGCAGCCAAGGCTTTGGACTAGCGGACGATGAGCAGTTCTTC,CASSQGFGLADDEQFF
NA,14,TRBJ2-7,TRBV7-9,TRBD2,TGTGCCAGCAGCGATGACGGGGGGTCCTACGAGCAGTACTTC,CASSDDGGSYEQYF
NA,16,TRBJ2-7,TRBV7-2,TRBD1,TGTGCCAGCAGCTTAGCCCCGGGACAGCGAACCTACGAGCAGTACTTC,CASSLAPGQRTYEQYF
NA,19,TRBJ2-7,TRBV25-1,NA,TGTGCCAGCAGTGAACTCTACAGGGGAGGCCGAGAGGGGGATTACGAGCAGTACTTC,CASSELYRGGREGDYEQYF
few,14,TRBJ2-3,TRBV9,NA,TGTGCCAGCAGCGCCCGTACCGGCACAGATACGCAGTATTTT,CASSARTGTDTQYF
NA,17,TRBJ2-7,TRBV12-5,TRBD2,TGTGCTACGCGATGCGGTGTCGGGGGGGGTAGCTCCTACGAGCAGTACTTC,CATRCGVGGGSSYEQYF
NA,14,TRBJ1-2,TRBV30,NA,TGTGCCTGGAGGGAGTTGGGGGGCCTATATGGCTACACCTTC,CAWRELGGLYGYTF
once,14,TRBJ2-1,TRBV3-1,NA,TGTGCCAGCAGCCCCCTAGCGACCTACAATAAGCAGTTCTTC,CASSPLATYNKQFF
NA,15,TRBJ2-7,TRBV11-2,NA,TGTGCCAGCAGCCTCTTGGGGCGGACATCCTACGAGCAGTACTTC,CASSLLGRTSYEQYF
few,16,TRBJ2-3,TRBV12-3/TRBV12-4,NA,TGTGCCAGCAGTTCTCAGGCTACGAGCCGTCCAGATACGCAGTATTTT,CASSSQATSRPDTQYF
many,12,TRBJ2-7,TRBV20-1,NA,TGCAGTGCTAGAGATAGGGACTACGAGCAGTACTTC,CSARDRDYEQYF
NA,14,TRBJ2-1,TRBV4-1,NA,TGCGCCAGCAGCAAAGGGGGAGCGGGTGGTGAGCAGTTCTTC,CASSKGGAGGEQFF
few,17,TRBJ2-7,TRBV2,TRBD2,TGTGCCAGCAGTGCTAGCGGGATACCAAAGAACGACTACGAGCAGTACTTC,CASSASGIPKNDYEQYF